This T cell receptor beta chain was documented in a study of T cell changes during pregnancy in multiple sclerosis. This CDR3 has 15 residues. Germline values: CDR1 ENHRY, CDR2 SYGVKD. Trimming shortened V by 3 bases and J by 4 bases, and 13 bases separated the two germline ends. Sequenced by immunoSEQ multiplex PCR; TCRdb stores in-frame clones only, minus some. Counted here are roughly 47,000 clones, 89% occurring once; the ten biggest clones make up roughly 1.2%. This specimen was CD4+ T cells from peripheral blood mononuclear cells, taken after pregnancy. This receptor was taken from a female donor with multiple sclerosis, enrolled in a pregnancy study. The chain has TRBV10-3 and TRBJ1-5; weak D call: TRBD1 (5 bases). The CDR3 bases are TGTGCCATCAGTGATGGGGCAGCCCCTAATCAGCCCCAGCATTTT. Translating gives CAISDGAAPNQPQHF.